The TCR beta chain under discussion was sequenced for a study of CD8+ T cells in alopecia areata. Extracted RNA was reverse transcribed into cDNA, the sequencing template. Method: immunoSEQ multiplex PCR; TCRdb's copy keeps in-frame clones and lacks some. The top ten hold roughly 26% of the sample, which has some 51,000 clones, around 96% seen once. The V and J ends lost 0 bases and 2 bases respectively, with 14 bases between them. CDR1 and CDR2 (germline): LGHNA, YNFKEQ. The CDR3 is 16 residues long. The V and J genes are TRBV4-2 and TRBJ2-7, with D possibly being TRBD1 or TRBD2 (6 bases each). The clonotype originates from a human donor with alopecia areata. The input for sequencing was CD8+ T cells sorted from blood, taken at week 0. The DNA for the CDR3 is TGTGCCAGCAGCCAAGAAAATTCGGGGGCCCCCTACGAGCAGTACTTC. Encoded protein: CASSQENSGAPYEQYF.